This entry describes one TCR beta chain. The entry originates in a study of T cell responses to AZD1222 COVID-19 vaccine. The CDR3 contains 13 residues. V lost 6 bases and J lost 6, with 9 bases in between. CDR1 and CDR2 (germline): SGHNT, YENEEA. Here immunoSEQ multiplex PCR was the method, and the copy in TCRdb shows in-frame clones only, minus some. The table lists 97,000 or so clones, around 87% of them singletons. V and J are TRBV11-3 and TRBJ1-6; TRBD1 might be the D (5 bases). Material: peripheral blood, obtained on day 0 of AZD1222 vaccination. This TCR came from an adult in good health. The CDR3 bases are TGTGCCAGCAGTTTGACAGCTAATTCACCCCTCCACTTT. It translates to CASSLTANSPLHF.